Listed below are T cell receptor beta chains from one sample, sequenced in a study of long-term antiretroviral therapy in people with HIV. Data came from immunoSEQ multiplex PCR; TCRdb stores just in-frame clones and leaves some out. Seen here are more than 11,000 clones, around 76% observed once, and the top ten hold around a quarter. This specimen consisted of unsorted PBMCs, obtained 3.1 years after starting antiretroviral therapy. These receptors all stem from a man aged 35 to 55 with HIV. Both conserved end residues are part of each CDR3. Fields, in order: J gene, clone size, V gene, D gene, CDR3 protein, CDR3 DNA. The D gene is left open where the match is weak. Clone size appears in some rows only: once, few, many, or a class for an expanded clone.

j_gene: TRBJ1-2; abundance: NA; v_gene: TRBV27; d_gene: TRBD1; CDR3aa: CASSLYWQGENYGYTF; CDR3nt: TGTGCCAGCAGTTTATATTGGCAGGGGGAAAACTATGGCTACACCTTC
j_gene: TRBJ1-4; abundance: medium-sized; v_gene: TRBV5-6; d_gene: NA; CDR3aa: CASSLTPTNEKLFF; CDR3nt: TGTGCCAGCAGCTTGACACCAACTAATGAAAAACTGTTTTTT
j_gene: TRBJ2-1; abundance: once; v_gene: TRBV27; d_gene: NA; CDR3aa: CASKKSYNEQFF; CDR3nt: TGTGCCAGCAAGAAAAGTTACAATGAGCAGTTCTTC
j_gene: TRBJ2-3; abundance: NA; v_gene: TRBV2; d_gene: NA; CDR3aa: CASSGRLNTDTQYF; CDR3nt: TGTGCCAGCAGTGGCCGGCTTAACACAGATACGCAGTATTTT
j_gene: TRBJ1-5; abundance: NA; v_gene: TRBV12-5; d_gene: TRBD1; CDR3aa: CASGWDSGDSLINSNQPQHF; CDR3nt: TGTGCTAGTGGTTGGGACTCCGGGGACAGCCTAATTAATAGCAATCAGCCCCAGCATTTT
j_gene: TRBJ1-6; abundance: NA; v_gene: TRBV14; d_gene: NA; CDR3aa: CASSQDGQFNSPLHF; CDR3nt: TGTGCCAGCAGCCAAGATGGACAGTTTAATTCACCCCTCCACTTT
j_gene: TRBJ2-7; abundance: NA; v_gene: TRBV19; d_gene: NA; CDR3aa: CASSMNGVEQYF; CDR3nt: TGTGCCAGTAGTATGAATGGGGTCGAGCAGTACTTC
j_gene: TRBJ2-1; abundance: NA; v_gene: TRBV5-1; d_gene: NA; CDR3aa: CASSLERGTYNEQFF; CDR3nt: TGCGCCAGCAGCTTGGAACGGGGTACCTACAATGAGCAGTTCTTC
j_gene: TRBJ1-2; abundance: once; v_gene: TRBV4-1; d_gene: NA; CDR3aa: CASSQVQGPYGYTF; CDR3nt: TGCGCCAGCAGCCAAGTCCAGGGACCCTATGGCTACACCTTC
j_gene: TRBJ2-5; abundance: NA; v_gene: TRBV15; d_gene: NA; CDR3aa: CATSRAQPRETQYF; CDR3nt: TGTGCCACCAGCAGAGCGCAACCCCGGGAGACCCAGTACTTC
j_gene: TRBJ2-7; abundance: few; v_gene: TRBV6-5; d_gene: NA; CDR3aa: CASSSWDEQYF; CDR3nt: TGTGCCAGCAGCTCCTGGGACGAGCAGTACTTC
j_gene: TRBJ2-3; abundance: NA; v_gene: TRBV5-1; d_gene: TRBD2; CDR3aa: CASSLELAGVTDTQYF; CDR3nt: TGCGCCAGCAGCTTGGAACTAGCGGGGGTCACAGATACGCAGTATTTT
j_gene: TRBJ1-2; abundance: NA; v_gene: TRBV5-1; d_gene: NA; CDR3aa: CASSDPGEIYGYTF; CDR3nt: TGCGCCAGCAGCGACCCCGGGGAGATCTATGGCTACACCTTC
j_gene: TRBJ2-1; abundance: few; v_gene: TRBV4-1; d_gene: NA; CDR3aa: CASSHRLDGYNEQFF; CDR3nt: TGCGCCAGCAGCCATAGACTCGACGGTTACAATGAGCAGTTCTTC
j_gene: TRBJ1-1; abundance: NA; v_gene: TRBV18; d_gene: TRBD1; CDR3aa: CASSPLRDRGLNEAFF; CDR3nt: TGTGCCAGCTCCCCTCTGAGGGACAGGGGGCTAAATGAAGCTTTCTTT
j_gene: TRBJ2-7; abundance: NA; v_gene: TRBV5-1; d_gene: NA; CDR3aa: CASSLGGGSSYEQYF; CDR3nt: TGCGCCAGCAGCTTGGGAGGGGGTAGCTCCTACGAGCAGTACTTC
j_gene: TRBJ2-6; abundance: NA; v_gene: TRBV6-6; d_gene: NA; CDR3aa: CASTRPDSGANVLTF; CDR3nt: TGTGCCAGCACCCGGCCGGACTCTGGGGCCAACGTCCTGACTTTC